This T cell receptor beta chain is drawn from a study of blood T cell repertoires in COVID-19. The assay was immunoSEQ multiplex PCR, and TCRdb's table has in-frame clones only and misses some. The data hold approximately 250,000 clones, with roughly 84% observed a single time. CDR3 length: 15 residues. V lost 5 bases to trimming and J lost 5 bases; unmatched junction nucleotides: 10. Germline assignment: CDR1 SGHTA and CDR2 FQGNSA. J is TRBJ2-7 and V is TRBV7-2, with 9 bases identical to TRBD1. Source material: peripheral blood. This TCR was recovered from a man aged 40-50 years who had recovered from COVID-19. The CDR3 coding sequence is TGTGCCAGCAGCGCCTTGGGGACAGGGTTTAACGAGCAGTACTTC. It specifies CASSALGTGFNEQYF.